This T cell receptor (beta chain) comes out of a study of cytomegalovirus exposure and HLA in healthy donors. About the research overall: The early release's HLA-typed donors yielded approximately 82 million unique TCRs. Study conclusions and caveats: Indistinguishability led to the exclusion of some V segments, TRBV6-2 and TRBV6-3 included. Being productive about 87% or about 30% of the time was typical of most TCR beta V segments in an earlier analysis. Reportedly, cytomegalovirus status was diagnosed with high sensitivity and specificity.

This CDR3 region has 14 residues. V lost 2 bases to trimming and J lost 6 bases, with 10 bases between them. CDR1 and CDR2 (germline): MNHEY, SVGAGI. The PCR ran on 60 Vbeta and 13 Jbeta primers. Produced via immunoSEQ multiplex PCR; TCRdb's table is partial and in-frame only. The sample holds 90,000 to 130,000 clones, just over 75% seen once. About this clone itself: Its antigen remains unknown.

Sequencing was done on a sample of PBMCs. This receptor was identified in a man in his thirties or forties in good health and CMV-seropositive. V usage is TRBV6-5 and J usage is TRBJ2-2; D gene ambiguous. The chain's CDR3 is CASSYAQTAGELFF. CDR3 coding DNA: TGTGCCAGCAGTTACGCACAGACCGCCGGGGAGCTGTTTTTT.